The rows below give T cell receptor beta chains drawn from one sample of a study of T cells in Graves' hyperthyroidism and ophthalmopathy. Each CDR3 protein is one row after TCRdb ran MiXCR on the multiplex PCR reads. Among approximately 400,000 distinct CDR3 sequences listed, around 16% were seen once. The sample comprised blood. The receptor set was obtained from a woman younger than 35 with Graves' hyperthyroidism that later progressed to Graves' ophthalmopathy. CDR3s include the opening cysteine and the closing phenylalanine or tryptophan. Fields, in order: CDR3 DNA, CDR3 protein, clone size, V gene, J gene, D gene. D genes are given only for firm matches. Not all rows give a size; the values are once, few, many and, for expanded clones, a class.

DNA: TGTGCCAGCAGTTTAGACCTACAGGGACTAGGCTACACCTTC; CDR3: CASSLDLQGLGYTF; size: few; V: TRBV12-3/TRBV12-4; J: TRBJ1-2; D: -
DNA: TGCGCCAGCAGCCAGGTGCTATACAATGAGCAGTTCTTC; CDR3: CASSQVLYNEQFF; size: -; V: TRBV4-1; J: TRBJ2-1; D: -
DNA: TGTGCCAGCAGCCGGGGACTAGCGGGAGGAGACAATGAGCAGTTCTTC; CDR3: CASSRGLAGGDNEQFF; size: many; V: TRBV28; J: TRBJ2-1; D: TRBD2
DNA: TGTGCCAGCAGCCCCCTTGGGATTAGCGGGCGCTCCTACAATGAGCAGTTCTTC; CDR3: CASSPLGISGRSYNEQFF; size: -; V: TRBV7-9; J: TRBJ2-1; D: TRBD2
DNA: TGTGCCAGCATAAAAAGCGGGAGACATAACAATGAGCAGTTCTTC; CDR3: CASIKSGRHNNEQFF; size: many; V: TRBV6-1; J: TRBJ2-1; D: TRBD2
DNA: TGTGCCAGCAGTTACTCAACAGGGGACAGGGAGTACGAGCAGTACTTC; CDR3: CASSYSTGDREYEQYF; size: many; V: TRBV6-5; J: TRBJ2-7; D: TRBD1
DNA: TGCAGTGCTACCGGGACTAGCGGGAGGGGGAAGAAGGAGCAGTACTTC; CDR3: CSATGTSGRGKKEQYF; size: -; V: TRBV20-1; J: TRBJ2-7; D: TRBD2
DNA: TGTGCCAGCAGCCAAGACGTACGGGCGGGATACACAGATACGCAGTATTTT; CDR3: CASSQDVRAGYTDTQYF; size: many; V: TRBV14; J: TRBJ2-3; D: -
DNA: TGTGCCAGCTCAGTCGCGTTACAGGGGACCTCCGGTGGCTACACCTTC; CDR3: CASSVALQGTSGGYTF; size: many; V: TRBV28; J: TRBJ1-2; D: TRBD1
DNA: TGCGCCAGCAGCTTGGGACAGATCACAGATACGCAGTATTTT; CDR3: CASSLGQITDTQYF; size: many; V: TRBV5-1; J: TRBJ2-3; D: -
DNA: TGTGCCAGCAGTGAACGGGGACAGGGGGCGGCGGGCCTTAACGAGCAGTACTTC; CDR3: CASSERGQGAAGLNEQYF; size: -; V: TRBV6-1; J: TRBJ2-7; D: TRBD1
DNA: TGTGCCGCCGGGGGCACAGGGGATTTTGGCGAGACCCAGTACTTC; CDR3: CAAGGTGDFGETQYF; size: few; V: TRBV10-3; J: TRBJ2-5; D: -
DNA: TGTGCCAGCAGCGTTACTAGCGGGATCGGCAATGAGCAGTTCTTC; CDR3: CASSVTSGIGNEQFF; size: -; V: TRBV9; J: TRBJ2-1; D: TRBD2
DNA: TGTGCCAGCAGTTACTCGTACAGAAGCTCCTACGAGCAGTACTTC; CDR3: CASSYSYRSSYEQYF; size: few; V: TRBV6-5; J: TRBJ2-7; D: -
DNA: TGTGCCAGCAGTCCGGACGACACTGAAGCTTTCTTT; CDR3: CASSPDDTEAFF; size: few; V: TRBV28; J: TRBJ1-1; D: -
DNA: TGTGCCTGGAATCTCAAGAGGGAGGGCCGGAATGAGCAGTTCTTC; CDR3: CAWNLKREGRNEQFF; size: few; V: TRBV30; J: TRBJ2-1; D: TRBD2
DNA: TGCGCCAGCAGCTTGGGGACCGAAGCCAGGTCTGGAAACACCATATATTTT; CDR3: CASSLGTEARSGNTIYF; size: -; V: TRBV5-1; J: TRBJ1-3; D: -
DNA: TGTGCCAGCAGCCGACTACAGGGCAGGACAGATACGCAGTATTTT; CDR3: CASSRLQGRTDTQYF; size: many; V: TRBV28; J: TRBJ2-3; D: -
DNA: TGTGCCAGCAGTTTGTCGTCTAGCGGGAGGGCCGCTATCGGTGAGCAGTTCTTC; CDR3: CASSLSSSGRAAIGEQFF; size: -; V: TRBV28; J: TRBJ2-1; D: TRBD2
DNA: TGTGCCAGCAGTTACTCAACCGGGATCGCGTTATATAATGAGCAGTTCTTC; CDR3: CASSYSTGIALYNEQFF; size: -; V: TRBV6-5; J: TRBJ2-1; D: -
DNA: TGTGCCAGCGAAAAAGGGAAGCGGGAGAGGAATGAGCAGTTCTTC; CDR3: CASEKGKRERNEQFF; size: many; V: TRBV7-9; J: TRBJ2-1; D: TRBD2
DNA: TGTGCCAGCAGCCTTGGTAGAACAGTGTACCAAGAGACCCAGTACTTC; CDR3: CASSLGRTVYQETQYF; size: -; V: TRBV3-1; J: TRBJ2-5; D: -
DNA: TGTGCCAGCAGTTACGAGGACGGGAACACTGAAGCTTTCTTT; CDR3: CASSYEDGNTEAFF; size: many; V: TRBV6-5; J: TRBJ1-1; D: -
DNA: TGTGCCAGCAGCCCAACCGGACAGCATAGGGGGGAGCTGTTTTTT; CDR3: CASSPTGQHRGELFF; size: many; V: TRBV7-6; J: TRBJ2-2; D: -
DNA: TGTGCCAGCAGCTTCGCGACAGGGGTTGAGTCACCCCTCCACTTT; CDR3: CASSFATGVESPLHF; size: many; V: TRBV7-9; J: TRBJ1-6; D: TRBD1
DNA: TGCAGTGCCAAACCCCGGACAGGGAACACTGAAGCTTTCTTT; CDR3: CSAKPRTGNTEAFF; size: many; V: TRBV20-1; J: TRBJ1-1; D: TRBD1
DNA: TGTGCCAGCAGCTTGGGGAGAGGACTAGCGGATACCGGGGAGCTGTTTTTT; CDR3: CASSLGRGLADTGELFF; size: -; V: TRBV7-2; J: TRBJ2-2; D: TRBD2
DNA: TGCGCCAGCAGCTTGTCTCCTAGCGGACAAGAGACCCAGTACTTC; CDR3: CASSLSPSGQETQYF; size: many; V: TRBV5-1; J: TRBJ2-5; D: TRBD2
DNA: TGTGCCAGCAGCTTCCCCTTTATCAGGGAGGAGGGCACAGATACGCAGTATTTT; CDR3: CASSFPFIREEGTDTQYF; size: many; V: TRBV7-2; J: TRBJ2-3; D: -
DNA: TGTGCCAGCAGCTTAGAGGCCTCCGAGAATGCAAAACTGTTTTTT; CDR3: CASSLEASENAKLFF; size: many; V: TRBV11-2; J: TRBJ1-4; D: -
DNA: TGCGCCAGCAGTGAGTCGTCAGCGGGAGGGCCTCAGTACTTC; CDR3: CASSESSAGGPQYF; size: few; V: TRBV10-2; J: TRBJ2-4; D: TRBD2
DNA: TGTGCCAGCAGCTTCAAACGGACTAGCGGGGTGGGTGACGAGCAGTTCTTC; CDR3: CASSFKRTSGVGDEQFF; size: few; V: TRBV7-8; J: TRBJ2-1; D: TRBD2
DNA: TGTGCCAGCAGCCAAGCGGGTTCTCTTAACTATGGCTACACCTTC; CDR3: CASSQAGSLNYGYTF; size: few; V: TRBV3-1; J: TRBJ1-2; D: -
DNA: TGTGCCAGCAACGAGACAGGGAGTAACTATGGCTACACCTTC; CDR3: CASNETGSNYGYTF; size: many; V: TRBV6-1; J: TRBJ1-2; D: TRBD1
DNA: TGTGCCAGTTTCAGGGGGCGCTCGGAGACCCAGTACTTC; CDR3: CASFRGRSETQYF; size: many; V: TRBV12-3/TRBV12-4; J: TRBJ2-5; D: TRBD1
DNA: TGCAGTGCTAGAGATGCTAGCGGGAGGCGTACAGATACGCAGTATTTT; CDR3: CSARDASGRRTDTQYF; size: many; V: TRBV20-1; J: TRBJ2-3; D: TRBD2
DNA: TGTGCCAGCAGTCCGCCGGCCCCCACAGATACGCAGTATTTT; CDR3: CASSPPAPTDTQYF; size: many; V: TRBV27; J: TRBJ2-3; D: -
DNA: TGTGCCAGCAGTTACGAACGTAGCAATCAGCCCCAGCATTTT; CDR3: CASSYERSNQPQHF; size: few; V: TRBV6-6; J: TRBJ1-5; D: -
DNA: TGCAGCGTCGGACCTAGCGGCAACTACAATGAGCAGTTCTTC; CDR3: CSVGPSGNYNEQFF; size: few; V: TRBV29-1; J: TRBJ2-1; D: TRBD2
DNA: TGTGCCAGCAGCCACAGGGGGCTTGGAAACACCATATATTTT; CDR3: CASSHRGLGNTIYF; size: -; V: TRBV11-2; J: TRBJ1-3; D: TRBD1
DNA: TGTGCCAGTAGTATCGGGACTAGCGGGAGGGACGAGCAGTACTTC; CDR3: CASSIGTSGRDEQYF; size: few; V: TRBV19; J: TRBJ2-7; D: TRBD2
DNA: TGTGCCAGCAGCCTGGGGGGACAGGGGGCCAAAAACATTCAGTACTTC; CDR3: CASSLGGQGAKNIQYF; size: many; V: TRBV2; J: TRBJ2-4; D: TRBD1
DNA: TGCAGTGCTAGAGGGCGGGAGGTGGTGACCCAGTACTTC; CDR3: CSARGREVVTQYF; size: many; V: TRBV20-1; J: TRBJ2-5; D: TRBD2